This T cell receptor (beta chain) is drawn from a study of T-cell memory formation after mild COVID-19. TCRdb fed the 5' RACE reads into MiXCR, producing one record per CDR3 protein. The data show under 550,000 distinct CDR3 sequences, approximately 19% seen once. CDR3 size: 14 residues. Germline-derived CDR1 and CDR2 are SGHTA and FQGNSA. V shed 5 bases and J 5 bases; nucleotides not matched to a gene: 8. V and J are TRBV7-2 and TRBJ2-5, with 7 bases that match TRBD1. Sequenced sample: PBMCs or a T cell subset sorted from them (not recorded which). The source is a man between 18 and 35 years old who had mild COVID-19 (a few samples of this study predate the infection). Cell type and time point are not known. CDR3 in DNA: TGTGCCAGCAGCATACGACAGGGATGGGAGACCCAGTACTTC. Amino acids: CASSIRQGWETQYF.